This record concerns one T cell receptor beta chain sequence. The antigen remains unidentified. Some clones are missing from TCRdb's copy, which holds only in-frame ones; the method was immunoSEQ multiplex PCR. The sample lists approximately 120,000 clones; about 92% were seen once. These data originate in a study of T cell responses to AZD1222 COVID-19 vaccine. CDR1 is SGHRS and CDR2 is YFSETQ in the germline V gene. The V gene lost 0 bases and the J gene lost 0 bases, with 9 bases spanning the gap. CDR3 length: 16 amino acids. Study-wide results and caveats: Clonal diversity may have been underestimated in mostly white British donors.

The chain recombines TRBV5-1 with TRBJ1-4, with D unresolved. Sequencing used peripheral blood, obtained on day 0 of MenACWY control vaccination. This TCR was recovered from an adult in good health. CDR3 loop: CASSLDSRATNEKLFF. DNA for the CDR3: TGCGCCAGCAGCTTGGACTCTCGGGCAACTAATGAAAAACTGTTTTTT.